What follows are 23 T cell receptor beta chains derived from one specimen sequenced in a study of cytomegalovirus exposure and HLA in healthy donors. The PCR used 60 Vbeta and 13 Jbeta primers. Sequencing was performed with immunoSEQ multiplex PCR; in TCRdb, only in-frame clones are kept and a portion is missing. This sample yields about 80,000 clones, of which 62% are seen a single time; 3.5% to 4.5% belongs to the top ten. The sample taken for sequencing was PBMCs. These receptors all stem from a male donor in good health and CMV-seropositive.

The chain employs TRBV11-3 and TRBJ2-2; weak D call: TRBD2 (5 bases). The CDR3 is 14 amino acids. In germline, CDR1 is SGHNT, CDR2 YENEEA. Trimming left V 1 base short and J 5 bases short, with 8 bases between. This CDR3 is CASSLGRSTGELFF. The CDR3 nucleotides are TGTGCCAGCAGCTTAGGGAGGTCTACCGGGGAGCTGTTTTTT.

This rearrangement joins TRBV9 to TRBJ2-3; the match to TRBD1 covers 7 bases. The CDR3 spans 15 residues. V lost 3 bases to trimming and J lost 6 bases; unmatched junction nucleotides: 10. Per the germline V gene, CDR1 is SGDLS and CDR2 is YYNGEE. The CDR3 here is CASSELQGRGDTQYF. The CDR3 nucleotides read TGTGCCAGCAGCGAGTTACAGGGGCGCGGGGATACGCAGTATTTT.

This clone appeared a few times. The CDR3 sequence is CSVRDYSYEQYF. The CDR3 region has the DNA TGCAGCGTCCGGGACTACTCCTACGAGCAGTACTTC. The gene calls are TRBV29-1 and TRBJ2-7; the match to TRBD2 covers 7 bases. This CDR3 is 12 amino acids long. Germline V lookup: CDR1 SQVTM, CDR2 ANQGSEA. Losses at the gene ends were 6 bases for V and 0 bases for J; bases not matched to a gene: 2.

This chain links TRBV27 with TRBJ1-5; a weak D match, TRBD1 (6 bases). CDR3 length: 17 amino acids. The V gene lost 1 base and the J gene lost 0 bases, with 13 bases spanning the gap. Germline V lookup: CDR1 MNHEY, CDR2 SMNVEV (reference sequence). The CDR3 DNA reads TGTGCCAGCAGTTTATGGGGGGGCCGGGGTAGCAATCAGCCCCAGCATTTT. Its translation is CASSLWGGRGSNQPQHF.

This clone was detected a few times. The rearrangement links TRBV29-1 to TRBJ2-1, with D perhaps matching TRBD1 (7 bases). Germline-derived CDR1 and CDR2 are SQVTM and ANQGSEA. The CDR3 extends over 12 amino acids. Deletions cut 4 bases from V and 7 bases from J, with 11 bases between. The CDR3 DNA sequence: TGCAGCGTTGGGGCAGGGGGGAATGAGCAGTTCTTC. Translation gives CSVGAGGNEQFF.

CDR3 sequence reads: CASSESKKRPPYEQYF. CDR3 nucleotide sequence: TGCGCCAGCAGTGAGTCGAAGAAGCGACCCCCCTACGAGCAGTACTTC. V and J are TRBV10-1 and TRBJ2-7, with D hard to call. The CDR3 is made up of 16 amino acids. In germline, CDR1 is WNHNN, CDR2 SYGVQD (reference sequence). Trimming shortened V by 0 bases and J by 2 bases, and 14 bases separated the two germline ends.

V and J are TRBV19 and TRBJ2-7; D may be TRBD2 (5 bases). The CDR3 has 11 amino acids. Germline CDR1 and CDR2: LNHDA and SQIVND (reference sequence). The ends were cut back, 0 bases at V and 13 bases at J, with 10 bases in the middle. CDR3 region: CASSIDQTKYF. The CDR3 DNA reads TGTGCCAGTAGTATAGACCAGACTAAATACTTC.

This clone was picked up a small number of times. The genes are TRBV5-4 and TRBJ2-7, with 7 bases aligning to TRBD1. The length of the CDR3 is 14 residues. V gave up 4 bases and J gave up 6 bases; unmatched junction bases: 10. CDR1 and CDR2 (germline): SGHNT, YYREEE (reference sequence). CDR3 bases: TGTGCCAGCAGCCCTACAGGGGCCGTCGGCGAGCAGTACTTC. It codes for CASSPTGAVGEQYF.

The chain carries TRBV5-1 and TRBJ2-2; D possibly corresponds to TRBD1 (5 bases). The CDR3 length is 15 residues. The germline V gene has CDR1 SGHRS and CDR2 YFSETQ. Trimming cost V 2 bases and J 1 base, with 9 bases left between them. Here the CDR3 DNA reads TGCGCCAGCAGCTTCAAAACAGGGAACACCGGGGAGCTGTTTTTT. Residues: CASSFKTGNTGELFF.

This clone was observed a handful of times. The chain has TRBV28 and TRBJ1-2, with 7 nucleotides matching TRBD1. From germline, CDR1 is MDHEN and CDR2 SYDVKM. The CDR3 has 15 residues. Trimming removed 4 bases from V and 2 bases from J; junction bases left unmatched: 7. CDR3 protein: CASSSGTVLNYGYTF. CDR3 in DNA: TGTGCCAGCAGTTCGGGGACAGTTCTCAACTATGGCTACACCTTC.

The rearrangement links TRBV19 to TRBJ1-2; D might be TRBD1 (5 bases). CDR1 is LNHDA, CDR2 SQIVND, per germline (reference sequence). The CDR3 covers 15 residues. Between the trimmed V and J ends, which lost 6 bases and 4 bases, there was a span of 18 bases. CDR3 DNA sequence: TGTGCCAGTAGGAGCCCCGGGGGGATCCTCTATGGCTACACCTTC. Protein sequence: CASRSPGGILYGYTF.

V gene TRBV4-1 combines with J gene TRBJ2-1, with 13 bases aligning to TRBD2. The junction had 11 bases not matched to a gene; V was cut back by 4 bases and J by 8 bases. Germline V gives CDR1 MGHRA, CDR2 YSYEKL. The CDR3 is 17 residues long. The chain's CDR3 is CASSLLPGTSGVDEQFF. The CDR3 nucleotides are TGCGCCAGCAGCCTTCTCCCCGGGACTAGCGGGGTCGATGAGCAGTTCTTC.

The rearrangement joins TRBV2 to TRBJ1-4, with 8 bases aligning to TRBD1. The CDR3 has 16 amino acids. Germline CDR1 SNHLY, CDR2 FYNNEI. V shed 7 bases and J 7 bases; nucleotides not matched to a gene: 14. The CDR3 spells CASIVGQGGKGEKLFF. In nucleotides, the CDR3 is TGTGCCAGCATCGTTGGACAGGGTGGGAAGGGTGAAAAACTGTTTTTT.

This clone was seen more than once but under ten times. V gene TRBV5-1 combines with J gene TRBJ1-4, with D possibly being TRBD1 (5 bases). The ends were cut back, 2 bases at V and 4 bases at J, with 21 bases in the middle. The V gene's germline CDR1 is SGHRS and CDR2 YFSETQ. The CDR3 has 18 residues. This chain's CDR3 is CASSFQGGENSFNEKLFF. CDR3 sequence (DNA): TGCGCCAGCAGCTTTCAGGGCGGGGAGAATTCATTTAATGAAAAACTGTTTTTT.

The V and J genes are TRBV25-1 and TRBJ2-1; a possible D gene is TRBD2 (5 bases). The V gene's germline CDR1 is MGHDK and CDR2 SYGVNS. V gave up 0 bases and J gave up 8 bases, with 20 bases separating them. The CDR3 has 17 residues. The CDR3 spells CASSEYMGSGRSDEQFF. Written as DNA, the CDR3 is TGTGCCAGCAGTGAATATATGGGGTCGGGAAGAAGTGATGAGCAGTTCTTC.

The V and J genes are TRBV11-2 and TRBJ2-7; D is unclear. This CDR3 has 12 residues. The V end was cut by 3 bases, the J end by 3 bases, with 6 bases between. Germline V gives CDR1 SGHAT, CDR2 FQNNGV. The CDR3 DNA reads TGTGCCAGCAGCTTTTCTAACTACGAGCAGTACTTC. Its translation: CASSFSNYEQYF.

This chain links TRBV19 with TRBJ1-5; D perhaps matches TRBD1 (5 bases). This CDR3 has 19 amino acids. Germline CDR1 is LNHDA and CDR2 is SQIVND (reference sequence). V lost 0 bases to trimming and J lost 0 bases, with 18 bases between them. For the CDR3, the DNA is TGTGCCAGTAGTATAGAACCGAACAGGCTCCCCTATAGCAATCAGCCCCAGCATTTT. It specifies CASSIEPNRLPYSNQPQHF.

In its sample, this clone was seen a few times. The chain combines TRBV7-9 with TRBJ2-7; TRBD2 aligns across 15 bases. The ends lost 5 bases at V and 2 bases at J; junction bases unmatched: 13. Looked up from germline, CDR1 is SEHNR and CDR2 is FQNEAQ (reference sequence). The CDR3 length is 19 residues. CDR3 sequence reads: CASSPQVGTSGRHTYEQYF. The CDR3 DNA reads as TGTGCCAGCAGCCCCCAGGTCGGGACTAGCGGGAGGCATACCTACGAGCAGTACTTC.

V is TRBV7-2 and J is TRBJ1-5; D call uncertain. This CDR3 is 14 amino acids long. V dropped 4 bases and J dropped 0 bases, with 7 bases sitting between them. The V gene's germline CDR1 is SGHTA and CDR2 FQGNSA. The CDR3 DNA follows: TGTGCCAGCAGCTCCGCTAATAGCAATCAGCCCCAGCATTTT. It encodes CASSSANSNQPQHF.

The V gene is TRBV5-6, the J gene TRBJ2-5, with a tentative D call TRBD2 (5 bases). Germline lookup yields CDR1 SGHDT and CDR2 YYEEEE. This CDR3 contains 16 residues. V lost 3 bases, J lost 5 bases, and 20 bases lay in between. The CDR3 nucleotides are TGTGCCAGCAGCTCAATCTTAACGGGTGGCGGGGAGACCCAGTACTTC. The encoded protein is CASSSILTGGGETQYF.

This clone was counted only a few times. The chain is built from TRBV5-6 and TRBJ1-4, with D perhaps TRBD1 (6 bases). V lost 1 base and J lost 7, with 14 bases in between. Germline-derived CDR1 and CDR2 are SGHDT and YYEEEE. This CDR3 contains 15 residues. CDR3 nucleotides: TGTGCCAGCAGCTTGAGGCAGGGGTATGGTGAAAAACTGTTTTTT. This encodes CASSLRQGYGEKLFF.

This rearrangement joins TRBV27 to TRBJ2-7; a possible D gene is TRBD1 (6 bases). The CDR3 runs to 12 residues. Looked up from germline, CDR1 is MNHEY and CDR2 is SMNVEV (reference sequence). The V end was cut by 9 bases, the J end by 2 bases, with 11 bases between. The CDR3 spells CASRTAPYEQYF. The CDR3 nucleotides are TGTGCCAGTCGGACAGCCCCCTACGAGCAGTACTTC.

The sample holds one count of this clone. The V and J genes are TRBV7-6 and TRBJ2-3, with D possibly matching TRBD2 (6 bases). This CDR3 is 16 amino acids long. The germline V and J ends were trimmed by 0 bases and 4 bases, with 14 bases remaining between them. Germline loops: CDR1 SGHVS, CDR2 FNYEAQ. The CDR3 DNA reads as TGTGCCAGCAGCTTAGCGTATAGCGGACCTGCAGATACGCAGTATTTT. This encodes CASSLAYSGPADTQYF.